The rows below give T cell receptor beta chains drawn from one sample of a study of CD8 T cells in ankylosing spondylitis. TCRdb recomputed calls from the 5' RACE reads with MiXCR, one row per CDR3 protein. The sample lists 300,000 to 350,000 distinct CDR3 sequences; 14% to 15% were seen once. Sequencing input: blood, either unsorted or a sorted T cell fraction (not recorded which). Receptors originate from a male donor with ankylosing spondylitis or in good health (not recorded which). Both conserved end residues are part of each CDR3. The D gene is left open where the match is weak. Clone size is shown for a subset of rows, as once, few, many or a class of expanded clone.

len	d_gene	v_gene	abundance	j_gene	CDR3aa	CDR3nt
15	-	TRBV5-6	many	TRBJ2-2	CASLRGGGPGGELFF	TGTGCCAGCCTTCGAGGTGGGGGGCCCGGCGGGGAGCTGTTTTTT
13	-	TRBV11-2	many	TRBJ2-2	CASSLGGTGELFF	TGTGCCAGCAGCTTAGGGGGAACCGGGGAGCTGTTTTTT
14	-	TRBV5-1	-	TRBJ1-2	CASSLMGGNHGYTF	TGCGCCAGCAGCTTGATGGGGGGGAACCATGGCTACACCTTC
14	-	TRBV2	-	TRBJ2-7	CASTGTTGYYEQYF	TGTGCCAGCACCGGGACAACCGGGTACTACGAGCAGTACTTC
13	-	TRBV12-3/TRBV12-4	many	TRBJ1-5	CASRTASNQPQHF	TGTGCCAGCCGGACAGCTTCCAATCAGCCCCAGCATTTT
14	-	TRBV10-3	few	TRBJ2-5	CAISARRGQETQYF	TGTGCCATCAGTGCCCGTCGGGGCCAAGAGACCCAGTACTTC
16	-	TRBV5-1	few	TRBJ2-2	CASSPGHPATTGELFF	TGCGCCAGCAGCCCGGGCCATCCCGCGACCACCGGGGAGCTGTTTTTT
13	TRBD1	TRBV12-3/TRBV12-4	-	TRBJ1-2	CASSSQGARGYTF	TGTGCCAGCAGTTCACAGGGGGCGCGGGGCTACACCTTC
16	-	TRBV27	few	TRBJ2-1	CASSPWGGLTPNEQFF	TGTGCCAGCAGTCCATGGGGGGGCCTCACCCCCAATGAGCAGTTCTTC
15	-	TRBV2	few	TRBJ2-1	CASSEGSARNNEQFF	TGTGCCAGCAGTGAAGGGTCAGCCCGGAACAATGAGCAGTTCTTC
14	TRBD1	TRBV25-1	few	TRBJ2-2	CATSGQGNTGELFF	TGTGCCACCTCGGGACAGGGGAACACCGGGGAGCTGTTTTTT
14	-	TRBV12-3/TRBV12-4	-	TRBJ2-4	CASRHTGLTNIQYF	TGTGCCAGCAGACACACAGGGCTTACGAACATTCAGTACTTC
17	TRBD1	TRBV11-2	-	TRBJ2-7	CASSLDRMGTGDHEQYF	TGTGCCAGCAGCTTAGATCGTATGGGGACAGGGGACCACGAGCAGTACTTC
13	-	TRBV10-1	-	TRBJ1-2	CASSHNRDGGYTF	TGCGCCAGCAGCCACAACAGGGATGGTGGCTACACCTTC
14	TRBD2	TRBV12-3/TRBV12-4	few	TRBJ2-1	CASRLAGGPWEQFF	TGTGCCAGCAGATTAGCGGGAGGGCCGTGGGAGCAGTTCTTC
16	-	TRBV18	few	TRBJ2-3	CASSPRLAVPTDTQYF	TGTGCCAGCTCACCACGTTTAGCGGTACCCACAGATACGCAGTATTTT
15	-	TRBV29-1	few	TRBJ2-5	CSVEDRGHFQETQYF	TGCAGCGTTGAAGATCGGGGGCACTTCCAAGAGACCCAGTACTTC
14	TRBD1	TRBV5-1	few	TRBJ1-1	CASSGGQGRTEAFF	TGCGCCAGCAGCGGGGGACAGGGGAGAACTGAAGCTTTCTTT
15	TRBD2	TRBV29-1	many	TRBJ2-1	CSGGGEGSSYNEQFF	TGCAGCGGGGGGGGGGAAGGGAGCTCCTACAATGAGCAGTTCTTC
15	TRBD1	TRBV18	-	TRBJ2-4	CASSLSGQGASIQYF	TGTGCCAGCTCATTATCCGGACAGGGGGCCTCAATTCAGTACTTC
16	TRBD1	TRBV7-9	-	TRBJ1-2	CASSFLGTERNYGYTF	TGTGCCAGCAGCTTCCTCGGGACAGAGAGGAACTATGGCTACACCTTC
14	TRBD2	TRBV19	few	TRBJ2-4	CASMQREGGNIQYF	TGTGCCAGTATGCAACGGGAGGGTGGGAACATTCAGTACTTC
12	-	TRBV7-9	many	TRBJ1-1	CASSFSRTEAFF	TGTGCCAGCAGCTTCAGTAGAACTGAAGCTTTCTTT
13	-	TRBV12-3/TRBV12-4	-	TRBJ2-7	CASSFLRGGEQYF	TGTGCCAGCAGTTTTCTCAGGGGAGGTGAGCAGTACTTC
17	TRBD2	TRBV27	-	TRBJ2-7	CASSLGGVGLAGAEQYF	TGTGCCAGCAGTTTAGGGGGGGTTGGCCTAGCGGGAGCCGAGCAGTACTTC
14	-	TRBV12-3/TRBV12-4	many	TRBJ1-2	CASSLLQVRDGYTF	TGTGCCAGCAGTTTATTGCAGGTCCGAGATGGCTACACCTTC
15	TRBD1	TRBV5-1	-	TRBJ2-7	CASSLQGQGPYEQYF	TGCGCCAGCAGCCTGCAGGGACAGGGCCCCTACGAGCAGTACTTC
15	-	TRBV5-1	many	TRBJ2-2	CASSLGQKNTGELFF	TGCGCCAGCAGCTTGGGACAGAAGAACACCGGGGAGCTGTTTTTT
14	-	TRBV15	many	TRBJ1-1	CATSRDAAGSEAFF	TGTGCCACCAGCAGAGATGCGGCCGGTTCTGAAGCTTTCTTT
16	TRBD1	TRBV6-5	few	TRBJ1-3	CASSNRQGIYGNTIYF	TGTGCCAGCAGTAACAGACAGGGGATATACGGAAACACCATATATTTT
18	TRBD2	TRBV5-1	few	TRBJ2-3	CASSPSPLTSGLTDTQYF	TGCGCCAGCAGCCCCAGTCCTCTTACTAGCGGCCTCACAGATACGCAGTATTTT
13	-	TRBV2	few	TRBJ1-1	CASTLQGNTEAFF	TGTGCCAGCACCCTACAGGGGAACACTGAAGCTTTCTTT
16	-	TRBV12-3/TRBV12-4	few	TRBJ2-3	CASSPSNGLSTDTQYF	TGTGCCAGCAGTCCCTCTAATGGTTTGAGCACAGATACGCAGTATTTT
13	-	TRBV29-1	few	TRBJ1-4	CSVEGSRGRKLFF	TGCAGCGTTGAAGGGTCCAGGGGACGAAAACTGTTTTTT
15	TRBD1	TRBV3-1	-	TRBJ1-1	CASSPSTGWGTEAFF	TGTGCCAGCAGCCCCTCGACAGGGTGGGGCACTGAAGCTTTCTTT
15	TRBD1	TRBV3-1	few	TRBJ1-2	CASSPSRDRFYGYTF	TGTGCCAGCAGTCCAAGTCGGGACAGATTCTATGGCTACACCTTC
15	TRBD2	TRBV3-1	-	TRBJ2-3	CASAGTSGSADTQYF	TGTGCCAGCGCCGGGACTAGCGGGAGTGCAGATACGCAGTATTTT
15	TRBD2	TRBV6-1	few	TRBJ2-1	CASRESGGPYNEQFF	TGTGCCAGCAGAGAGAGCGGGGGTCCTTACAATGAGCAGTTCTTC
16	TRBD1	TRBV4-1	few	TRBJ1-5	CASSQTAGGINQPQHF	TGCGCCAGCAGCCAAACCGCAGGGGGAATCAATCAGCCCCAGCATTTT
16	TRBD1	TRBV7-6	few	TRBJ2-4	CASSSGTGLIQNIQYF	TGTGCCAGCAGCTCCGGGACAGGGCTTATCCAAAACATTCAGTACTTC
13	TRBD1	TRBV29-1	few	TRBJ1-2	CSVDKTGGYGYTF	TGCAGCGTTGACAAGACAGGGGGCTATGGCTACACCTTC
16	-	TRBV12-3/TRBV12-4	many	TRBJ1-1	CASSFGGPGVNTEAFF	TGTGCCAGCAGTTTTGGGGGGCCGGGAGTAAACACTGAAGCTTTCTTT
14	TRBD2	TRBV5-1	-	TRBJ2-5	CASSDPGGGETQYF	TGCGCCAGCAGCGATCCGGGAGGAGGGGAGACCCAGTACTTC
15	TRBD2	TRBV18	few	TRBJ2-3	CASSPGTSGRDTQYF	TGTGCCAGCTCACCCGGGACTAGCGGGAGAGATACGCAGTATTTT
15	TRBD1	TRBV4-1	-	TRBJ1-4	CASRGRGTGEEKLFF	TGCGCCAGCAGGGGGCGGGGGACAGGGGAAGAAAAACTGTTTTTT
14	-	TRBV11-2	-	TRBJ1-1	CASSPRRANTEAFF	TGTGCCAGCAGCCCCCGCAGGGCGAACACTGAAGCTTTCTTT
14	TRBD1	TRBV5-1	few	TRBJ2-5	CASTRDRGMETQYF	TGCGCCAGCACCCGGGACAGGGGAATGGAGACCCAGTACTTC
14	-	TRBV3-1	-	TRBJ2-1	CASSPSARDSEQFF	TGTGCCAGCAGTCCTAGCGCCAGGGACAGTGAGCAGTTCTTC
17	TRBD1	TRBV6-5	few	TRBJ2-2	CASSYSPRGRFTGELFF	TGTGCCAGCAGTTACTCACCCAGGGGGCGTTTCACCGGGGAGCTGTTTTTT